The present TCR beta chain was sequenced within a study of PD-L1 blockade in urothelial cancer. At the level of the study: Males with urothelial cancer arising in the bladder constituted most of the roughly 30 patients. As for prior chemotherapy regimens, patients had received 0 to 3. Blood gave a median roughly 150,000 T cells. Whole-study findings and limits: By 3 weeks, tumor-associated blood clones had expanded more in durable-benefit patients.

Turning to this clone: What it recognizes is unknown.

The CDR3 has 15 amino acids. Trimming took 4 bases from V and 2 from J; bases not matched to a gene: 7. Germline V gene data show CDR1 as SGHRS and CDR2 as YFSETQ. Some clones are missing from TCRdb's copy, which holds only in-frame ones; the method was immunoSEQ multiplex PCR. The data show under 95,000 clones, approximately 81% seen once. The time point: pretreatment peripheral blood. The chain carries TRBV5-1 and TRBJ2-7; 9 positions agree with TRBD2. The specimen comprised PBMCs, sampled around atezolizumab (anti-PD-L1) treatment. This receptor was taken from a man in his fifties or sixties with urothelial cancer. This CDR3 reads CASSPQRGAAYEQYF. The CDR3 coding sequence is TGCGCCAGCAGCCCCCAGCGGGGGGCGGCCTACGAGCAGTACTTC.